This T cell receptor beta chain originates from a study of blood T cell repertoires in COVID-19. At the level of the study: Samples of COVID-19 (acute and convalescent) were obtained from the United States, Italy and Spain. Sources were T cells, B-cell-depleted T cells, or PBMCs; the material itself was cDNA or gDNA.

Per the study methods: It was from reference gene primer amplification that nucleated cell counts were estimated. Profiled with immunoSEQ multiplex PCR; TCRdb holds only in-frame clones, not every one. The D gene and trimming were derived from the DNA, and the V and J assignments and clone size from that table. The table shows 75,000 to 90,000 clones, with around nine tenths occurring only once. Germline assignment: CDR1 MNHNY and CDR2 SVGAGI (reference sequence). V lost 0 bases to trimming and J lost 5 bases; unmatched junction nucleotides: 7. The CDR3 spans 16 residues. The sequencing sample was made of peripheral blood. The receptor was derived from a man aged 50 to 60 with active or convalescent COVID-19. The chain couples TRBV6-6 to TRBJ2-4; 7 bases align to TRBD1. CDR3 amino acids: CASSYSTGVPQNIQYF. DNA for the CDR3: TGTGCCAGCAGTTACTCTACAGGGGTCCCACAAAACATTCAGTACTTC.